Sequencing of this TCR beta chain was carried out in a study of blood T cell repertoires in COVID-19. At the level of the study: The origin of the acute and convalescent COVID-19 samples was the United States, Italy and Spain. PBMCs, B-cell-depleted T cells, or T cells were the source of the cDNA or gDNA that made up the material.

As handled by the study authors: How many nucleated cells were present was estimated from reference gene primer amplification. Some clones are missing from TCRdb's copy, which holds only in-frame ones; the method was immunoSEQ multiplex PCR. D and trimming come from the DNA, and the V and J calls and clone size come from that table. This table has 280,000 or so clones, approximately 84% appearing once. Germline values: CDR1 SGHKS, CDR2 YYEKEE (reference sequence). CDR3 length: 14 residues. J gave up 9 bases and V 0 bases, and 6 bases lay outside the gene matches. The sample taken for sequencing was peripheral blood. The receptor comes from a woman aged 25 to 39 who had recovered from COVID-19. This rearrangement joins TRBV5-5 to TRBJ2-1; TRBD2 aligns across 7 bases. The CDR3 DNA follows: TGTGCCAGCAGCTTGGGCGTAGCGGGCCCTGAGCAGTTCTTC. Its protein product is CASSLGVAGPEQFF.